This record looks at one T cell receptor (beta chain) sequence and its context. Its target is unknown. The data are from a study of cytomegalovirus exposure and HLA in healthy donors. Study context: The 110 or so validation repertoires used a platform that matched the one used for the approximately 620 first-cohort repertoires, as a later analysis reported. Study-wide points: Reported performance of the classifier showed diagnosis of cytomegalovirus status with high specificity and sensitivity. Rarity marked most TCR sequences, yet some public TCRs occurred in many donors. The listing of about 150 TCR beta chains classed them as cytomegalovirus-associated.

Data came from immunoSEQ multiplex PCR; TCRdb stores just in-frame clones and leaves some out. The top ten hold more than 0.65% of the sample, which has tens of thousands of clones, roughly 97% seen once. With 3 bases clipped from V and 4 bases from J, the junction kept 6 bases outside the gene matches. Germline CDR1 SGHVS, CDR2 FNYEAQ. The CDR3 totals 15 residues. Material: PBMCs. The receptor was isolated from a man aged 18 to 30 in good health and CMV-seronegative. The chain is built from TRBV7-6 and TRBJ2-1; the match to TRBD2 covers 7 bases. The CDR3 here is CASSLDPSGYNEQFF. The CDR3 coding sequence is TGTGCCAGCAGCTTGGACCCTAGCGGATACAATGAGCAGTTCTTC.